The next 3 T cell receptor beta chains were all read from a single sample in a study of blood T cell repertoires in COVID-19. Repertoires were generated with immunoSEQ multiplex PCR, while TCRdb's copy carries only in-frame clones and drops some. Among some 83,000 clones listed, over 75% were seen once. The sample taken for sequencing was peripheral blood. Receptor source: a man aged 45-65 years with acute or convalescent COVID-19.

The sample holds many counts of this clone. The CDR3 protein is CASSWTGHSSYEQYF. The CDR3 nucleotides read TGTGCCAGCAGCTGGACGGGACACTCGTCCTACGAGCAGTACTTC. The chain employs TRBV3-1 (or the pseudogene TRBV3-2) and TRBJ2-7; weak D call: TRBD1 (6 bases). CDR1 LGHDT and CDR2 YNNKEL come from the germline V gene (reference sequence). V was shortened by 5 bases and J by 1 base, with 15 bases between the two germline ends. The CDR3 contains 15 residues.

The chain couples TRBV15 to TRBJ1-6; 8 nucleotides agree with TRBD1. Germline values: CDR1 LNHNV, CDR2 YYDKDF (reference sequence). This CDR3 region has 18 residues. Germline trimming cut 2 bases from V and 4 bases from J; bases unmatched to any gene: 10. The CDR3 sequence is CATSRTRAGGGYNSPLHF. The CDR3 DNA is TGTGCCACCAGCAGAACTCGAGCAGGGGGCGGGTATAATTCACCCCTCCACTTT.

The chain links TRBV7-2 to TRBJ2-6; D unclear. The V gene's germline CDR1 is SGHTA and CDR2 FQGNSA. V was trimmed by 6 bases and J by 2 bases, leaving 5 bases between them. This CDR3 is 13 amino acids long. This CDR3 reads CASSFTGANVLTF. The CDR3, as DNA: TGTGCCAGCAGTTTCACTGGGGCCAACGTCCTGACTTTC.